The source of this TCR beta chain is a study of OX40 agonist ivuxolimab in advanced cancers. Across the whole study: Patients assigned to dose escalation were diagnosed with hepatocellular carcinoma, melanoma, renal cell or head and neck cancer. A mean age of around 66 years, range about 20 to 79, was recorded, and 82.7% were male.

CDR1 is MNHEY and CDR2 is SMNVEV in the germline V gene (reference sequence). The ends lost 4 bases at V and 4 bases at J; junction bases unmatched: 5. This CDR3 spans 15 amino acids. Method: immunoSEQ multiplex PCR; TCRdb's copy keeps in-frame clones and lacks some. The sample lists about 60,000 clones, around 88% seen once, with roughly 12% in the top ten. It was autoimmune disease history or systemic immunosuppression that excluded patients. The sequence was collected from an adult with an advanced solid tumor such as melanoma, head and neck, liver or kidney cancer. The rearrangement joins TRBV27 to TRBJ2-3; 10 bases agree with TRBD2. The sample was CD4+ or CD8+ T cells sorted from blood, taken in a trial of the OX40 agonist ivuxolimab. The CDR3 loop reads CASSSPSGGADTQYF. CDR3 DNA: TGTGCCAGCAGTTCGCCAAGCGGGGGGGCAGATACGCAGTATTTT.